The sequence of this T cell receptor (beta chain) was determined in a study of blood T cell repertoires in COVID-19. Study-level background: Whether acute or convalescent, the COVID-19 samples came from the United States, Italy and Spain. The cDNA or gDNA used as material had been derived from T cells, B-cell-depleted T cells, or PBMCs.

Methods used by the authors: Cell counts per sample came from amplifying reference gene primers. Generated by immunoSEQ multiplex PCR, the TCRdb table keeps only in-frame clones and is missing some. The V and J calls and clone size were taken over from that table, and D and trimming were inferred from the DNA. Found here are roughly 140,000 clones, 65% to 85% of them singletons; the top ten hold more than 3.5%. The CDR3 extends over 14 amino acids. Per germline, CDR1 SGHVS and CDR2 FQNEAQ. Trimming shortened V by 3 bases and J by 2 bases, and 10 bases separated the two germline ends. Sequencing used peripheral blood. The chain combines TRBV7-8 with TRBJ2-5; no clear D gene. The sequence was collected from a woman aged 80 or over with acute or convalescent COVID-19. The CDR3 nucleotides are TGTGCCAGCAGCTTCCGCGAGGTACAAGAGACCCAGTACTTC. Translating it yields CASSFREVQETQYF.